This T cell receptor beta chain is drawn from a study of OX40 agonist ivuxolimab in advanced cancers. About the research overall: The mean age was 60 years, ranging from about 20 to 79, with over 70% of participants male.

The cohort excluded patients with autoimmune disease history or systemic immunosuppression. The repertoire was sequenced with immunoSEQ multiplex PCR; TCRdb's copy has only in-frame clones and lacks some. The sample holds about 34,000 clones, nearly 95% seen once. CDR3 size: 15 residues. This TCR came from an adult with an advanced solid tumor such as melanoma, head and neck, liver or kidney cancer. V and J are TRBV21-1 and TRBJ2-7; TRBD1 is taken as the D call from the table, unchecked against the DNA. TRBV21-1 is recorded as a pseudogene. The sequencing used CD4+ or CD8+ T cells sorted from blood, collected in a trial of the OX40 agonist ivuxolimab. The CDR3 DNA sequence: TGTGCCAGCAGCGAACCCAGGGGAAAAAGGGACGAGCAGTACTTC. It is translated as CASSEPRGKRDEQYF.